The 28 T cell receptor beta chains below were found in one sample sequenced in a study of blood T cell repertoires in COVID-19. TCRdb's table, derived via immunoSEQ multiplex PCR, lists solely in-frame clones and lacks some. The sample yields about 140,000 clones, about 91% seen once. Sequences were obtained from peripheral blood. The receptor set was obtained from a woman aged 55-75 years with acute or convalescent COVID-19.

This rearrangement joins TRBV6-6 to TRBJ2-1; TRBD2 matches at 9 bases. In germline, CDR1 is MNHNY, CDR2 SVGAGI (reference sequence). Germline trimming cut 7 bases from V and 4 bases from J; bases unmatched to any gene: 8. This CDR3 is 15 amino acids long. The CDR3 DNA is TGTGCCAGCAATGGGGAAGCGGGGGGTTACAATGAGCAGTTCTTC. Encoded protein: CASNGEAGGYNEQFF.

This clone has only one observation. This rearrangement joins TRBV12-3 or TRBV12-4 to TRBJ2-1; D gene unclear. V lost 8 bases, J lost 1 base, and 3 bases lay in between. This CDR3 spans 11 amino acids. CDR3 in amino acids: CASQSYNEQFF. CDR3 sequence (DNA): TGTGCCAGCCAGTCCTACAATGAGCAGTTCTTC.

The chain joins TRBV6-5 to TRBJ2-2; D possibly corresponds to TRBD1 (5 bases). The ends were cut back, 8 bases at V and 0 bases at J, with 7 bases in the middle. CDR3 size: 13 residues. Per germline, CDR1 MNHEY and CDR2 SVGAGI. CDR3 nucleotide sequence: TGTGCCAGCGGACACTCGAACACCGGGGAGCTGTTTTTT. Translating it yields CASGHSNTGELFF.

The rearrangement links TRBV3-1 (or the pseudogene TRBV3-2) to TRBJ2-3; the match to TRBD2 covers 11 bases. This CDR3 comprises 16 residues. Trimming cost V 2 bases and J 6 bases; bases outside gene matches: 7. Germline CDR1 LGHDT, CDR2 YNNKEL (reference sequence). The CDR3 is CASSQRLAGPGDTQYF. The CDR3 DNA follows: TGTGCCAGCAGCCAACGACTAGCGGGGCCCGGGGATACGCAGTATTTT.

The V and J genes are TRBV29-1 and TRBJ1-4, with D possibly being TRBD1 (5 bases). The CDR3 runs to 13 residues. V lost 6 bases, J lost 3 bases, and 11 bases lay in between. Per the germline V gene, CDR1 is SQVTM and CDR2 is ANQGSEA. The CDR3 sequence: CSVAGSSNEKLFF. The CDR3, as DNA: TGCAGCGTCGCAGGGTCGTCTAATGAAAAACTGTTTTTT.

This chain joins TRBV6-5 and TRBJ1-1; a weak D match, TRBD1 (6 bases). The germline V and J ends were trimmed by 4 bases and 5 bases, with 14 bases remaining between them. The germline V gene encodes CDR1 MNHEY and CDR2 SVGAGI. This CDR3 spans 14 amino acids. CDR3 DNA: TGTGCCAGCAGTTCCAGGGAGGGGGATACTGAAGCTTTCTTT. Protein sequence: CASSSREGDTEAFF.

The genes are TRBV18 and TRBJ2-7; D might be TRBD1 (6 bases). The germline CDR1 and CDR2 sequences are KGHSH and LQKENI. CDR3 length: 15 amino acids. V was cut by 3 bases and J by 0 bases, with 12 bases left in between. This CDR3 is CASSPPPDSSYEQYF. The CDR3 nucleotides read TGTGCCAGCTCACCCCCCCCGGACAGCTCCTACGAGCAGTACTTC.

This clone appeared once. The rearrangement links TRBV6-5 to TRBJ1-2; 9 bases agree with TRBD1. Germline CDR1 MNHEY, CDR2 SVGAGI. V shed 2 bases, J shed 1 base, and the junction held 5 bases outside the gene matches. This CDR3 contains 16 residues. This chain's CDR3 is CASSYARTGDNYGYTF. The CDR3 region has the DNA TGTGCCAGCAGTTACGCAAGGACAGGGGATAACTATGGCTACACCTTC.

The rearrangement uses TRBV7-9 and TRBJ1-1; D possibly corresponds to TRBD1 (5 bases). Trimming took off 2 bases at V and 10 bases at J, with 17 bases between the two ends. CDR3 length: 14 residues. Germline CDR1 and CDR2: SEHNR and FQNEAQ (reference sequence). The CDR3 DNA reads as TGTGCCAGCAGCTTAACATCGGGGGTTGAGTTAGCTTTCTTT. This encodes CASSLTSGVELAFF.

The chain couples TRBV7-3 to TRBJ1-1; TRBD1 might be the D (5 bases). Trimming removed 5 bases from V and 3 bases from J, with 10 bases in between. Germline CDR1 SGHTA, CDR2 FQGTGA. The length of the CDR3 is 13 residues. CDR3 sequence: CASSTGEDTEAFF. CDR3 nucleotides: TGTGCCAGCAGCACGGGGGAGGACACTGAAGCTTTCTTT.

This chain links TRBV2 with TRBJ1-6; 7 bases agree with TRBD1. The CDR3 is made up of 14 amino acids. CDR1 is SNHLY and CDR2 is FYNNEI in the germline V gene. Germline trimming cut 4 bases from V and 4 bases from J; bases unmatched to any gene: 1. The CDR3 DNA follows: TGTGCCAGCAGTGGGGACAGTTATAATTCACCCCTCCACTTT. Its protein product is CASSGDSYNSPLHF.

The V and J genes are TRBV10-2 and TRBJ1-3, with unresolved D. CDR3 length equals 14 residues. CDR1 WSHSY and CDR2 SAAADI come from the germline V gene. V was trimmed by 6 bases and J by 0 bases, leaving 9 bases between them. The CDR3 loop is CASSDDSSGNTIYF. The DNA of the CDR3 is TGCGCCAGCAGCGACGACTCCTCTGGAAACACCATATATTTT.

This clone has a handful of counts. V is TRBV18 and J is TRBJ1-1; 8 bases align to TRBD1. The CDR3 is 16 residues long. CDR1 is KGHSH and CDR2 is LQKENI in the germline V gene. V was pared by 3 bases and J by 5 bases, with 11 bases of the junction left unmatched. The CDR3 nucleotides are TGTGCCAGCTCACCCGCCCAGGGCAGGGGGCTAACTGAAGCTTTCTTT. Amino acid sequence: CASSPAQGRGLTEAFF.

The V gene is TRBV9, the J gene TRBJ2-5; TRBD2 matches at 10 bases. The junction had 8 bases not matched to a gene; V was cut back by 0 bases and J by 0 bases. CDR3 length: 18 residues. Per germline, CDR1 SGDLS and CDR2 YYNGEE. The CDR3 DNA reads TGTGCCAGCAGCGTAGGACGGCTAGCGGGAGAAAACCAAGAGACCCAGTACTTC. It encodes CASSVGRLAGENQETQYF.

The chain is built from TRBV4-2 and TRBJ1-4; TRBD1 agrees at 7 bases. The J segment lost 3 bases and the V segment lost 3 bases, leaving 7 bases of the junction unmatched. The CDR3 extends over 16 amino acids. Germline CDR1 is LGHNA and CDR2 is YNFKEQ. CDR3 region: CASSHQTGAANEKLFF. The CDR3 nucleotides read TGTGCCAGCAGCCATCAAACAGGGGCGGCTAATGAAAAACTGTTTTTT.

The chain has TRBV3-1 (or the pseudogene TRBV3-2) and TRBJ2-2, with 10 bases identical to TRBD2. Trimming removed 5 bases from V and 0 bases from J; junction bases left unmatched: 12. The CDR3 loop spans 19 amino acids. Germline assignment: CDR1 LGHDT and CDR2 YNNKEL (reference sequence). The CDR3 is CASSNRALLAGANTGELFF. CDR3 nucleotides: TGTGCCAGCAGCAATCGAGCCCTTCTAGCGGGGGCGAACACCGGGGAGCTGTTTTTT.

The chain joins TRBV9 to TRBJ2-2; 8 bases map to TRBD1. The V gene end was trimmed by 2 bases and the J gene end by 2 bases; junction bases not matched to a gene: 8. The CDR3 loop spans 17 amino acids. Germline V gene lookup returns CDR1 SGDLS and CDR2 YYNGEE. CDR3 region: CASSVQPGQDNTGELFF. The CDR3 DNA is TGTGCCAGCAGCGTCCAGCCGGGACAGGATAACACCGGGGAGCTGTTTTTT.

The J gene is TRBJ2-1, the V gene TRBV7-2; TRBD2 aligns across 8 bases. After removal of 3 bases from V and 6 bases from J, the junction contained 7 bases not matched to a gene. The CDR3 covers 15 residues. Germline V lookup: CDR1 SGHTA, CDR2 FQGNSA. CDR3 coding DNA: TGTGCCAGCAGCTTTAGCGGGGCGGTGGGCAATGAGCAGTTCTTC. It is translated as CASSFSGAVGNEQFF. Full variable domain (missing parts from reference TRBV7-2 and TRBJ2-1): GAGVSQSPSNKVTEKGKDVELRCDPISGHTALYWYRQSLGQGLEFLIYFQGNSAPDKSGLPSDRFSAERTGGSVSTLTIQRTQQEDSAVYLCASSFSGAVGNEQFFGPGTRLTVL.

V and J are TRBV30 and TRBJ1-1; 7 positions agree with TRBD1. CDR1 and CDR2 from the germline V gene are GTSNPN and SVGIG (reference sequence). The CDR3 totals 11 residues. V lost 5 bases, J lost 5 bases, and 2 bases stayed unmatched. The CDR3 spells CAWAGGTEAFF. CDR3 nucleotides: TGTGCCTGGGCAGGGGGGACTGAAGCTTTCTTT.

CDR3 loop: CASSLRGYTGELFF. The CDR3 region has the DNA TGTGCCAGCAGCTTAAGGGGGTACACCGGGGAGCTGTTTTTT. This chain connects TRBV5-4 to TRBJ2-2; a weak D match, TRBD1 (6 bases). This CDR3 comprises 14 residues. CDR1 is SGHNT, CDR2 YYREEE, per germline (reference sequence). The germline V and J ends were trimmed by 2 bases and 3 bases, with 8 bases remaining between them.

The J gene is TRBJ1-5, the V gene TRBV12-3 or TRBV12-4; D unclear. Deletions cut 10 bases from V and 2 bases from J, with 12 bases between. The CDR3 is 13 amino acids. CDR3 protein: CATAGGGNQPQHF. The DNA of the CDR3 is TGTGCCACCGCGGGAGGTGGCAATCAGCCCCAGCATTTT.

The chain couples TRBV14 to TRBJ2-2; D is perhaps TRBD2 (6 bases). The CDR3 has 15 residues. V was clipped by 4 bases and J by 4 bases, with 13 bases between them. CDR1 SGHDN and CDR2 FVKESK come from the germline V gene. The chain's CDR3 is CASSPRHGGTGELFF. Here the CDR3 DNA reads TGTGCCAGCAGCCCCCGACACGGGGGCACCGGGGAGCTGTTTTTT.

The chain combines TRBV7-2 with TRBJ1-1, with D perhaps TRBD1 (6 bases). V was clipped by 5 bases and J by 7 bases, with 17 bases between them. CDR3 length equals 14 residues. Germline V gene data show CDR1 as SGHTA and CDR2 as FQGNSA. The CDR3 DNA reads TGTGCCAGCAGCCCGGGCCGGGACACGATTGAAGCTTTCTTT. As protein: CASSPGRDTIEAFF.

This chain joins TRBV12-3 or TRBV12-4 and TRBJ2-7; no firm D call. There are 13 residues in the CDR3. V lost 5 bases to trimming and J lost 0 bases, with 8 bases between them. CDR3 nucleotide sequence: TGTGCCAGCAGTCTCACCGGCTCCTACGAGCAGTACTTC. Its translation is CASSLTGSYEQYF.

The chain employs TRBV6-2 or TRBV6-3 and TRBJ2-2, with 7 bases aligning to TRBD2. V lost 2 bases to trimming and J lost 5 bases; unmatched junction nucleotides: 8. The CDR3 has 16 residues. Per germline, CDR1 MNHEY and CDR2 SVGEGT. The CDR3 sequence is CASSYGLYGGTGELFF. CDR3 bases: TGTGCCAGCAGTTACGGACTCTACGGGGGGACCGGGGAGCTGTTTTTT.

V usage is TRBV30 and J usage is TRBJ2-7, with D tentatively TRBD1 (5 bases). Trimming cost V 3 bases and J 0 bases, with 15 bases left between them. Germline values: CDR1 GTSNPN, CDR2 SVGIG (reference sequence). This CDR3 spans 15 amino acids. The CDR3 loop reads CAWSIDSSSSYEQYF. DNA of the CDR3: TGTGCCTGGAGCATAGACAGCTCCAGCTCCTACGAGCAGTACTTC.

In its sample, this clone was seen a few times. The DNA of the CDR3 is TGCGCCAGCAGCTTTGGGACTAGCTCCTACGAGCAGTACTTC. It codes for CASSFGTSSYEQYF. J is TRBJ2-7 and V is TRBV5-1; 8 bases map to TRBD2. The CDR3 has 14 residues. V was clipped by 2 bases and J by 0 bases; unmatched bases: 1. Germline V gene lookup returns CDR1 SGHRS and CDR2 YFSETQ.

In nucleotides, the CDR3 is TGTGCCAGCAGTTACGAAGCGGGTAGGCAGGCTTTCTTT. This encodes CASSYEAGRQAFF. The chain couples TRBV6-6 to TRBJ1-1; D not resolved. V was shortened by 2 bases and J by 11 bases, with 15 bases between the two germline ends. From germline, CDR1 is MNHNY and CDR2 SVGAGI (reference sequence). There are 13 residues in the CDR3.